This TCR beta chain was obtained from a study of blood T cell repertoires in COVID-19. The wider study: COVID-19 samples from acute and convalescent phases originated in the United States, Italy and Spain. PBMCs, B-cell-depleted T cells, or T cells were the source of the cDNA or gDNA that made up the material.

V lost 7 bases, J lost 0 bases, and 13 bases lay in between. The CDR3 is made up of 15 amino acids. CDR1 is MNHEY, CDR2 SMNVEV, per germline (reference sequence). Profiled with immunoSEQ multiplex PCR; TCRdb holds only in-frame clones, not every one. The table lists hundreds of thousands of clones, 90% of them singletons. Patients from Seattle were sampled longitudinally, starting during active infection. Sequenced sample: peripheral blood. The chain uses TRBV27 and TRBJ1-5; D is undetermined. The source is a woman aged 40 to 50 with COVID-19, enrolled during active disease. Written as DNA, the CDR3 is TGTGCCAGCACCCCTTACTTTTATAGCAATCAGCCCCAGCATTTT. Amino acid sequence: CASTPYFYSNQPQHF.